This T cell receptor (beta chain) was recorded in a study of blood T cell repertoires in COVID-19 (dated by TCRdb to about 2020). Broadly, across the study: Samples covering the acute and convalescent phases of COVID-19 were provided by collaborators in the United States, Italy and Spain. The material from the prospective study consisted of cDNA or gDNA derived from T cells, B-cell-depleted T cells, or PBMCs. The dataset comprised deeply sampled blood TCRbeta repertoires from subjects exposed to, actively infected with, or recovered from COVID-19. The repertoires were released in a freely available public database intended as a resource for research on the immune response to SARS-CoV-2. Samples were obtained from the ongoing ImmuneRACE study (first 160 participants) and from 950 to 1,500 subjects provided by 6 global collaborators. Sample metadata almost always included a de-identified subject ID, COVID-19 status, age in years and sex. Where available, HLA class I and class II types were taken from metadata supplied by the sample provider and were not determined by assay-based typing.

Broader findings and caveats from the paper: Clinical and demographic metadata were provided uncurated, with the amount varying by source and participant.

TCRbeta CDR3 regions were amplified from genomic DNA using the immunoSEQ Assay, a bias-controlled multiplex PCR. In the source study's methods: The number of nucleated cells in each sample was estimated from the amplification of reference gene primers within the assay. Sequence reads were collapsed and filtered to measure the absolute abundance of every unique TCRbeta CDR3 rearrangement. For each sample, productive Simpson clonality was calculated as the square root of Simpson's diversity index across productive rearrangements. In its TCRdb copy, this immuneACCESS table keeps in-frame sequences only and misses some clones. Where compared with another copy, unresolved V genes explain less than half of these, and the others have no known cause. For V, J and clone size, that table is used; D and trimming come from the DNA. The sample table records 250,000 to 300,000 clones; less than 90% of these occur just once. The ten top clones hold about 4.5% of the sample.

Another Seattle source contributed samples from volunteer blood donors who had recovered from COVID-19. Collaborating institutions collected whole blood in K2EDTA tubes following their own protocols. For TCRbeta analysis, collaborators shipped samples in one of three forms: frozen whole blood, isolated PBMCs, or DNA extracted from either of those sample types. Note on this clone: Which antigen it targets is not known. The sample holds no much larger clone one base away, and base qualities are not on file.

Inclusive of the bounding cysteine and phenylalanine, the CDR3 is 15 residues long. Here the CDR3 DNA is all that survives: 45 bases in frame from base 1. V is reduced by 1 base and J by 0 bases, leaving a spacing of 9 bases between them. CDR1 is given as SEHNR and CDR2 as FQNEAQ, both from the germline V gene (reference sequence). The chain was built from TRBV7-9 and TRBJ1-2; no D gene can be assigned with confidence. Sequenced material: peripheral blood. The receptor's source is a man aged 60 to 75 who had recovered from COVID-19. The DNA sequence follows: TGTGCCAGCAGCTTAGGCGGAGTTCCTAACTATGGCTACACCTTC. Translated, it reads CASSLGGVPNYGYTF. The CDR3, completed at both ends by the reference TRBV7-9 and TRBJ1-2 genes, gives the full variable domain DTGVSQNPRHKITKRGQNVTFRCDPISEHNRLYWYRQTLGQGPEFLTYFQNEAQLEKSRLLSDRFSAERPKGSFSTLEIQRTEQGDSAMYLCASSLGGVPNYGYTFGSGTRLTVV.